This record covers a single TCR beta chain. Data came from immunoSEQ multiplex PCR; TCRdb stores just in-frame clones and leaves some out. The top ten clones hold around a fifth of a sample with some 31,000 clones, around 88% of them seen once. The data belong to a study of sequential checkpoint blockade in melanoma. Study overall: Maintenance nivolumab came after either treatment sequence.

Treatment specified: randomized to nivolumab then ipilimumab (arm A) or the reverse (arm B). None of the patients previously received DNA-damaging chemotherapy. Live CD3+CD8+ CD19− CD56− cells were sorted from PBMCs. The germline V gene has CDR1 MNHEY and CDR2 SMNVEV (reference sequence). The CDR3 extends over 15 amino acids. The specimen comprised CD8+ T cells sorted from blood (inferred from file names), sampled from a patient given nivolumab and ipilimumab in sequence. This rearrangement joins TRBV27 to TRBJ2-5; 11 positions match TRBD2. The J call is in doubt because the DNA end fits TRBJ2-7 better. This TCR derives from a human donor with melanoma. The CDR3 DNA reads TGTGCCAGCCAGGGGACTAGCGGCTCCTCCTACGAGCAGTACTTC. Its translation is CASQGTSGSSYEQYF.